This T cell receptor (beta chain) was identified in a study of OX40 agonist ivuxolimab in advanced cancers. Overall study context: Age averaged roughly 60 years (range roughly 20 to 90), and 82.7% were male.

Some clones are missing from TCRdb's copy, which holds only in-frame ones; the method was immunoSEQ multiplex PCR. The sample holds some 15,000 clones, 70% to 90% seen once. Points on this clone: Its specificity is not known.

The germline V gene has CDR1 LNHNV and CDR2 YYDKDF (reference sequence). V gave up 3 bases and J gave up 4 bases, with 7 bases separating them. CDR3 length: 13 residues. Study-wide results and caveats: Relative to CD4+ cells, CD8+ T cells on average had more expanded clones. Blood T cells, both CD4+ and CD8+, expanded clonally by week 6 at 0.1 to 3.0 mg/kg.

The sequences come from CD4+ or CD8+ T cells sorted from blood, collected in a trial of the OX40 agonist ivuxolimab. The V gene is TRBV15, the J gene TRBJ1-5; D call uncertain. The receptor's source is an adult with an advanced solid tumor such as melanoma, head and neck, liver or kidney cancer. CDR3 amino acids: CATSSRGNQPQHF. CDR3 bases: TGTGCCACCAGCAGTAGAGGAAATCAGCCCCAGCATTTT.